Each of the 18 T cell receptor beta chains below was sequenced from the same sample in a study of patients and donors after allogeneic stem cell transplantation. TCRdb fed the RT-PCR reads into MiXCR, producing one record per CDR3 protein. The sample includes 70,000 or so distinct CDR3 sequences, around a quarter of them seen just once. Material: blood, either unsorted or a sorted T cell fraction (not recorded which). The receptors derive from a human donor who was either an allogeneic HSCT recipient or a stem cell or donor lymphocyte infusion donor (not recorded which). It is not recorded whose cells these are; they may come from a transplant donor.

The chain uses TRBV5-1 and TRBJ2-1; D is unresolved. Per germline, CDR1 SGHRS and CDR2 YFSETQ. V lost 5 bases and J 0 bases, leaving 12 bases between the germline ends. The CDR3 covers 15 residues. The CDR3 here is CASSRLPSSYNEQFF. CDR3 nucleotides: TGCGCCAGCAGTCGTCTCCCGAGCTCCTACAATGAGCAGTTCTTC.

The chain has TRBV10-3 and TRBJ2-1; the match to TRBD1 covers 7 bases. The germline V gene encodes CDR1 ENHRY and CDR2 SYGVKD. Germline trimming cut 10 bases from V and 5 bases from J; bases unmatched to any gene: 5. The CDR3 runs to 12 residues. The CDR3 spells CATIGTDNEQFF. The CDR3 bases are TGTGCCACAATTGGGACAGACAATGAGCAGTTCTTC.

The V gene is TRBV7-9, the J gene TRBJ1-2, with D possibly being TRBD1 (6 bases). Deletions cut 1 base from V and 8 bases from J, with 17 bases between. The CDR3 is made up of 15 amino acids. CDR1 and CDR2 (germline): SEHNR, FQNEAQ (reference sequence). The CDR3 loop reads CASSLEVTGAEGYTF. In DNA form, the CDR3 reads TGTGCCAGCAGCTTAGAGGTCACGGGGGCGGAGGGCTACACCTTC.

The table lists this clonotype with a few counts. The rearrangement links TRBV9 to TRBJ1-5; D unclear. The CDR3 is 15 residues long. The V gene lost 0 bases and the J gene lost 7 bases, with 14 bases spanning the gap. Germline V CDR1 and CDR2: SGDLS, YYNGEE. The CDR3 coding sequence is TGTGCCAGCAGCGTAGAAGGCTTGGGAGGACAGCCCCAGCATTTT. Residues: CASSVEGLGGQPQHF.

The chain joins TRBV6-2 or TRBV6-3 to TRBJ2-7, with D possibly TRBD1 on 5 matching bases. The CDR3 has 14 amino acids. CDR1 MNHEY and CDR2 SVGEGT come from the germline V gene. The V end was cut by 2 bases, the J end by 3 bases, with 11 bases between. CDR3 coding DNA: TGTGCCAGCAGTTACGAGGACACCGTCTACGAGCAGTACTTC. Its protein is CASSYEDTVYEQYF.

V is TRBV24-1 and J is TRBJ2-3; D perhaps matches TRBD2 (5 bases). The germline V gene has CDR1 KGHDR and CDR2 SFDVKD. CDR3 length equals 13 residues. Trimming took off 4 bases at V and 1 base at J, with 5 bases between the two ends. Written as DNA, the CDR3 is TGTGCCACCAGTGACGGGGGCACAGATACGCAGTATTTT. It specifies CATSDGGTDTQYF.

This clonotype was seen a few times. The chain combines TRBV7-9 with TRBJ1-1; the D is unclear. Trimming removed 0 bases at V and 1 base at J, with 6 bases between. The CDR3 extends over 14 amino acids. Germline-derived CDR1 and CDR2 are SEHNR and FQNEAQ (reference sequence). This CDR3 is CASSLANANTEAFF. As DNA, the CDR3 is TGTGCCAGCAGCTTAGCAAACGCGAACACTGAAGCTTTCTTT.

This clonotype has a handful of counts. The chain combines TRBV12-3 or TRBV12-4 with TRBJ1-2; 12 bases line up with TRBD1. V shed 5 bases and J 8 bases; nucleotides not matched to a gene: 9. The CDR3 consists of 15 residues. The CDR3 sequence is CASSPRGQGAQGYTF. Here the CDR3 DNA reads TGTGCCAGCAGTCCACGGGGACAGGGGGCGCAAGGCTACACCTTC.

This clonotype was detected a few times. The rearrangement uses TRBV11-1 and TRBJ2-1; 8 bases line up with TRBD1. The V gene's germline CDR1 is SGHAT and CDR2 FQDESV (reference sequence). The CDR3 runs to 19 residues. V was clipped by 5 bases and J by 0 bases; unmatched bases: 15. CDR3 loop: CASSIDGTGRRFSYNEQFF. Here the CDR3 DNA reads TGTGCCAGCAGCATTGATGGGACAGGACGCCGATTCTCCTACAATGAGCAGTTCTTC. The full variable domain, completed using reference TRBV11-1 and TRBJ2-1, is EAEVAQSPRYKITEKSQAVAFWCDPISGHATLYWYRQILGQGPELLVQFQDESVVDDSQLPKDRFSAERLKGVDSTLKIQPAELGDSAMYLCASSIDGTGRRFSYNEQFFGPGTRLTVL.

The V call is TRBV3-1, the J call TRBJ1-1, with D maybe TRBD1 (5 bases). The CDR3 is 18 amino acids. Germline V CDR1 and CDR2: LGHDT, YNNKEL (reference sequence). Trimming took 2 bases from V and 0 from J, leaving 19 bases between them. This CDR3 is CASSQTTGGPGMNTEAFF. For the CDR3, the DNA is TGTGCCAGCAGCCAAACAACCGGGGGACCAGGGATGAACACTGAAGCTTTCTTT.

This clonotype appeared a few times. V usage is TRBV20-1 and J usage is TRBJ2-1; D remains ambiguous. Germline V lookup: CDR1 DFQATT, CDR2 SNEGSKA (reference sequence). There are 14 residues in the CDR3. With 5 bases removed from V and 6 bases from J, the gap between germline ends came to 17 bases. The CDR3 loop reads CSAGRPAFLNEQFF. The DNA of the CDR3 is TGCAGTGCTGGACGACCGGCGTTCCTCAATGAGCAGTTCTTC.

Here the CDR3 DNA reads TGTGCCAGCAGCGTTTTTCCTGGCAATGAGCAGTTCTTC. The encoded protein is CASSVFPGNEQFF. The chain has TRBV9 and TRBJ2-1, with D hard to call. Trimming left V 2 bases short and J 6 bases short, with 9 bases between. This CDR3 region has 13 residues. Germline V gene data show CDR1 as SGDLS and CDR2 as YYNGEE.

CDR3 bases: TGCGCCAGCAGCCAGGGATGGACAGGGGGCTTGTCTGGGGCCAACGTCCTGACTTTC. Protein product: CASSQGWTGGLSGANVLTF. The chain couples TRBV4-1 to TRBJ2-6; 11 bases map to TRBD1. J lost 1 base, V lost 3 bases, and 8 bases had no gene match. The CDR3 loop spans 19 amino acids. Germline CDR1 reads MGHRA; CDR2 reads YSYEKL.

Only a few counts were recorded for this clonotype. The rearrangement links TRBV5-1 to TRBJ1-2; D is unclear. The V end was cut by 0 bases, the J end by 7 bases, with 10 bases between. This CDR3 region has 13 residues. Germline V gives CDR1 SGHRS, CDR2 YFSETQ. This CDR3 reads CASSLAGLSGYTF. The CDR3 nucleotides are TGCGCCAGCAGCTTGGCCGGCTTATCTGGCTACACCTTC.

The chain recombines TRBV6-2 or TRBV6-3 with TRBJ1-2, with 11 bases that match TRBD1. This CDR3 has 14 residues. Per germline, CDR1 MNHEY and CDR2 SVGEGT. The V gene end was trimmed by 6 bases and the J gene end by 5 bases; junction bases not matched to a gene: 5. The CDR3 coding sequence is TGTGCCAGCAGGCTGGACAGGGGGCGTTATGGCTACACCTTC. It encodes CASRLDRGRYGYTF.

Many counts were recorded for this clonotype. This chain uses TRBV7-2 with TRBJ1-1; 7 bases are shared with TRBD1. The CDR3 extends over 14 amino acids. After removal of 5 bases from V and 4 bases from J, the junction contained 7 bases not matched to a gene. The germline V gene has CDR1 SGHTA and CDR2 FQGNSA. The CDR3 is CASSLQQGITEAFF. The CDR3 DNA reads as TGTGCCAGCAGCCTCCAACAGGGGATCACTGAAGCTTTCTTT.

This chain links TRBV10-3 with TRBJ1-1; D not resolved. Trimming took off 6 bases at V and 1 base at J, with 6 bases between the two ends. Per the germline V gene, CDR1 is ENHRY and CDR2 is SYGVKD. The length of the CDR3 is 12 residues. The CDR3: CAISARNTEAFF. The CDR3 region has the DNA TGTGCCATCAGCGCCAGGAACACTGAAGCTTTCTTT.

The V and J genes are TRBV5-6 and TRBJ1-4; D is unclear. This CDR3 region has 15 residues. In germline, CDR1 is SGHDT, CDR2 YYEEEE. With 1 base removed from V and 2 bases from J, the gap between germline ends came to 9 bases. CDR3 residues: CASSLTRSTNEKLFF. The CDR3 DNA sequence: TGTGCCAGCAGCTTGACGCGATCCACTAATGAAAAACTGTTTTTT.